The 2 T cell receptor beta chains below come from one sample, sequenced in a study of T cell responses to AZD1222 COVID-19 vaccine. Profiled with immunoSEQ multiplex PCR; TCRdb holds only in-frame clones, not every one. The repertoire holds 100,000 to 150,000 clones, with roughly nine tenths as singletons. The sequences come from peripheral blood, collected on day 0 of AZD1222 vaccination. These TCRs come from an adult in good health.

J is TRBJ2-7 and V is TRBV20-1; D unclear. Trimming stripped 3 bases from V and 3 bases from J, with 6 bases between. The germline V gene has CDR1 DFQATT and CDR2 SNEGSKA (reference sequence). This CDR3 has 11 amino acids. DNA for the CDR3: TGCAGTGCTAGTCTCCTCTACGAGCAGTACTTC. It is translated as CSASLLYEQYF.

This clone was found once. This chain joins TRBV6-2 or TRBV6-3 and TRBJ2-7; no clear D. The CDR3 consists of 11 residues. V was trimmed by 6 bases and J by 7 bases, leaving 10 bases between them. Germline loops: CDR1 MNHEY, CDR2 SVGEGT. CDR3 nucleotides: TGTGCCAGCAGCCTGCCCTCTGAGCAGTACTTC. This gives the protein CASSLPSEQYF.